Listed below are T cell receptor beta chains from one sample, sequenced in a study of OX40 agonist ivuxolimab in advanced cancers. Assay: immunoSEQ multiplex PCR; the TCRdb copy retains only in-frame clones and omits some. The sample includes 55,000 to 70,000 clones, 75% to 85% of them seen just once. The sample in question was CD4+ or CD8+ T cells sorted from blood, obtained in a trial of the OX40 agonist ivuxolimab. These receptors came from an adult with an advanced solid tumor such as melanoma, head and neck, liver or kidney cancer. The conserved cysteine and the conserved F or W are not part of the CDR3 here. The order of the fields is V gene, D gene, CDR3 protein. The D gene is left open where the match is weak.

V gene: TRBV5-6; D gene: -; CDR3 protein: ASSTTDAAEKDTQY
V gene: TRBV7-2; D gene: -; CDR3 protein: ASSLVPTGRQETQY
V gene: TRBV7-9; D gene: -; CDR3 protein: ASSLMEREKLF
V gene: TRBV10-1; D gene: -; CDR3 protein: ASSQKFDGIS
V gene: TRBV7-6; D gene: TRBD2; CDR3 protein: ASSRSSGQETQY
V gene: TRBV10-3; D gene: TRBD2; CDR3 protein: ALSAGGGTGELF
V gene: TRBV7-3; D gene: TRBD2; CDR3 protein: ASSWTSGGRDTQY
V gene: TRBV29-1; D gene: -; CDR3 protein: SVPGRGFVVGTQY
V gene: TRBV6-5; D gene: -; CDR3 protein: ASSRSNSPLH
V gene: TRBV7-9; D gene: TRBD1; CDR3 protein: ASSYGQGNGYT
V gene: TRBV5-4; D gene: -; CDR3 protein: ASSDIQVLGYGYT
V gene: TRBV18; D gene: -; CDR3 protein: ASSWGESQPQH
V gene: TRBV6-6; D gene: -; CDR3 protein: ASSYRTDSEQY
V gene: TRBV19; D gene: TRBD1; CDR3 protein: ASSPGQLFEKLF
V gene: TRBV5-1; D gene: -; CDR3 protein: ASSLGQDYEQY
V gene: TRBV19; D gene: TRBD1; CDR3 protein: ASSGTGDSPLH
V gene: TRBV18; D gene: TRBD1; CDR3 protein: ASSPSRSGTGGYEQY
V gene: TRBV12-5; D gene: -; CDR3 protein: ASGLNYEQY
V gene: TRBV6-1; D gene: TRBD1; CDR3 protein: ASSDPVGDRYGYT
V gene: TRBV19; D gene: TRBD1; CDR3 protein: ASSQPGGGDTQY
V gene: TRBV30; D gene: TRBD2; CDR3 protein: ACETSGGALSSYNEQF
V gene: TRBV5-1; D gene: -; CDR3 protein: ASSWDPVPGTQY
V gene: TRBV2; D gene: -; CDR3 protein: ASSEFGVGSYEQY
V gene: TRBV9; D gene: -; CDR3 protein: ASTRTESSYNEQF
V gene: TRBV14; D gene: TRBD1; CDR3 protein: ASSQARTGVETQY
V gene: TRBV18; D gene: -; CDR3 protein: ASSPQGDTGELF
V gene: TRBV11-2; D gene: -; CDR3 protein: ASSLAWTGTGELF
V gene: TRBV19; D gene: -; CDR3 protein: ASKGDTQNSPLH
V gene: TRBV6-1; D gene: -; CDR3 protein: ASSSGRLNSPLH
V gene: TRBV6-1; D gene: -; CDR3 protein: ASTPRWGDNQPQH
V gene: TRBV6-5; D gene: TRBD1; CDR3 protein: ASSRQGSYNEQF
V gene: TRBV7-6; D gene: -; CDR3 protein: ASSLDGQKETQY
V gene: TRBV21-1; D gene: -; CDR3 protein: ASSRERKGVPGTDTQY
V gene: TRBV4-3; D gene: -; CDR3 protein: ASSQSGGGPTWGYT
V gene: TRBV7-7; D gene: -; CDR3 protein: ASSSLKLTDTQY
V gene: TRBV6-5; D gene: -; CDR3 protein: ASTREGVGYT
V gene: TRBV5-1; D gene: -; CDR3 protein: ASSSTGQNTDTQY
V gene: TRBV6-5; D gene: -; CDR3 protein: ASSYSSYEQY
V gene: TRBV6-1; D gene: TRBD2; CDR3 protein: ASSEARGLAGVGEQF
V gene: TRBV4-3; D gene: TRBD1; CDR3 protein: ASSHQTGVMETQY
V gene: TRBV5-1; D gene: -; CDR3 protein: ASSTGTDTQY
V gene: TRBV25-1; D gene: -; CDR3 protein: ASSSPVPRESTQY